The entry that follows covers one TCR beta chain sequence. The antigen is undetermined. The data were taken from a study of CD4 T cells in relation to SARS-CoV-2 and coronaviruses. For the study at large: ViraFEST: roughly ten-day antigen culture of PBMCs, then TCR beta CDR3 sequencing.

Trimming removed 6 bases at V and 7 bases at J, with 10 bases between. Per germline, CDR1 SGDLS and CDR2 YYNGEE. CDR3 length equals 12 residues. CD4+ T cells from unexposed donors were obtained before the COVID-19 pandemic (2011-2018). The cells were cultured for 10 days before CD4+ T cells were isolated. Unexposed-donor CD4+ T cells were probed with SARS-CoV-2 S/N and four cold-coronavirus spikes, cells permitting. Each well had 2.1 million or so PBMCs in approximately 5% human AB serum with IL-2. Sequenced by immunoSEQ multiplex PCR; TCRdb stores in-frame clones only, minus some. The sample lists approximately 20,000 clones, around three quarters occurring once.

The TCR was taken from a human donor in good health. The sequenced material came from CD4+ T cells from PBMCs, cultured in vitro. The chain uses TRBV9 and TRBJ2-2; D remains unclear. The CDR3 DNA follows: TGTGCCAGCACGGGCCACCACGGGGAGCTGTTTTTT. Its protein is CASTGHHGELFF.